The clone carrying this T cell receptor beta chain occurred a few times. This sample was taken from a study of T cells in Graves' hyperthyroidism and ophthalmopathy. Amplified regions were TCR beta CDR3 sequences from RNA transcripts. First-round RT-PCR with HTBI primers amplified the TCR CDR3 region. TCRdb re-derived calls from the multiplex PCR reads in MiXCR, one entry per CDR3 protein. Of a few hundred thousand distinct CDR3 sequences listed, around 14% were seen once; the top ten hold under 7.5%. This CDR3 spans 14 amino acids. V was pared by 6 bases and J by 4 bases, with 6 bases of the junction left unmatched. In germline, CDR1 is SQVTM, CDR2 ANQGSEA.

The sequencing input was blood. The J gene is TRBJ2-3, the V gene TRBV29-1; TRBD2 agrees at 11 bases. The receptor's source is a woman aged 25 to 39 with Graves' hyperthyroidism. The CDR3 nucleotides read TGCAGCGTCATTAGCGGGAGGGGGGCAGATACGCAGTATTTT. Its protein is CSVISGRGADTQYF.